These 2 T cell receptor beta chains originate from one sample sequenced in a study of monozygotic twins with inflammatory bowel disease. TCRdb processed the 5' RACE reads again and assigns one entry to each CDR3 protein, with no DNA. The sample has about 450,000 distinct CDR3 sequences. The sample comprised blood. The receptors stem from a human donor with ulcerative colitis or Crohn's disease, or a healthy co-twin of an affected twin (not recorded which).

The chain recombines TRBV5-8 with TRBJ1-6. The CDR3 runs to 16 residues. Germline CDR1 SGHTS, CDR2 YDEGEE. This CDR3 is CASSPSKLEYNSPLHF.

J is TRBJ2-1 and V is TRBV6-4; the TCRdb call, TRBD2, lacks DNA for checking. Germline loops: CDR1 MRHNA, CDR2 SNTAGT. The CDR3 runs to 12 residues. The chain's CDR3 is CASSPDLIEQFF.